What follows are 7 T cell receptor beta chains derived from one specimen sequenced in a study of siplizumab effects on memory and regulatory T cells. Sequenced by immunoSEQ multiplex PCR; TCRdb stores in-frame clones only, minus some. Among under 95,000 clones, 94% were seen once, and the ten largest hold roughly 0.3%. The sample was non-Treg CD4+ T cells sorted from blood. The receptors were gathered from a human donor in good health.

The chain uses TRBV11-2 and TRBJ2-3; D possibly corresponds to TRBD2 (6 bases). V was shortened by 6 bases and J by 5 bases, with 15 bases between the two germline ends. Germline values: CDR1 SGHAT, CDR2 FQNNGV. This CDR3 comprises 14 residues. CDR3 sequence (DNA): TGTGCCAGCAGTATAGGAGGGTGGGGAGATACGCAGTATTTT. Translating it yields CASSIGGWGDTQYF.

The V and J genes are TRBV7-9 and TRBJ1-1, with 7 nucleotides matching TRBD1. CDR1 is SEHNR and CDR2 is FQNEAQ in the germline V gene (reference sequence). There are 16 residues in the CDR3. The V and J ends lost 5 bases and 0 bases, in that order; junction bases with no gene match: 9. CDR3 sequence: CASSRAGGQMNTEAFF. In nucleotides, the CDR3 is TGTGCCAGCAGCCGCGCCGGGGGACAGATGAACACTGAAGCTTTCTTT.

V gene TRBV5-4 combines with J gene TRBJ1-3; the match to TRBD1 covers 8 bases. The length of the CDR3 is 16 residues. Germline V gives CDR1 SGHNT, CDR2 YYREEE (reference sequence). With V trimmed by 4 bases and J by 4 bases, 10 bases remained unmatched. The CDR3 reads CASSRTGQGRGNTIYF. The CDR3 DNA follows: TGTGCCAGCAGCCGCACAGGACAGGGTCGAGGAAACACCATATATTTT.

The rearrangement links TRBV13 to TRBJ1-4; tentatively, D is TRBD1 (5 bases). The CDR3 contains 14 residues. V lost 4 bases and J 8 bases, leaving 14 bases between the germline ends. Per germline, CDR1 PRHDT and CDR2 FYEKMQ (reference sequence). The CDR3 spells CASSSRGTSEKLFF. The CDR3 DNA sequence: TGTGCCAGCAGCTCCCGGGGCACTTCCGAAAAACTGTTTTTT.

The rearrangement uses TRBV4-1 and TRBJ2-5; 7 nucleotides agree with TRBD1. V dropped 1 base and J dropped 2; count of bases not matched to a gene: 7. Germline V gene data show CDR1 as MGHRA and CDR2 as YSYEKL. This CDR3 region has 16 residues. This CDR3 reads CASSQAGTAIQETQYF. Here the CDR3 DNA reads TGCGCCAGCAGCCAAGCCGGGACAGCAATTCAAGAGACCCAGTACTTC.

This chain's CDR3 is CASSAGGVMNTEAFF. CDR3 nucleotide sequence: TGCGCCAGCAGCGCGGGAGGGGTAATGAACACTGAAGCTTTCTTT. J is TRBJ1-1 and V is TRBV5-1; tentatively, D is TRBD1 (5 bases). The ends were cut back, 4 bases at V and 0 bases at J, with 13 bases in the middle. The CDR3 totals 15 residues. Germline-derived CDR1 and CDR2 are SGHRS and YFSETQ.

The J gene is TRBJ2-6, the V gene TRBV27; D is tentatively TRBD1 or TRBD2 (5 bases each). V dropped 6 bases and J dropped 0 bases, with 24 bases sitting between them. Looked up from germline, CDR1 is MNHEY and CDR2 is SMNVEV (reference sequence). The CDR3 covers 20 residues. The CDR3 loop is CASSTHSARGGPSGANVLTF. CDR3 in DNA: TGTGCCAGCAGCACCCATTCGGCACGGGGCGGCCCCTCTGGGGCCAACGTCCTGACTTTC. The full variable domain, its missing parts supplied by reference TRBV27 and TRBJ2-6, is EAQVTQNPRYLITVTGKKLTVTCSQNMNHEYMSWYRQDPGLGLRQIYYSMNVEVTDKGDVPEGYKVSRKEKRNFPLILESPSPNQTSLYFCASSTHSARGGPSGANVLTFGAGSRLTVL.